A single sample is the source of the 20 T cell receptor beta chains below, sequenced in a study of cytomegalovirus exposure and HLA in healthy donors (dated by TCRdb to about 2017). Library preparation used the immunoSEQ multiplex PCR assay. For the multiplex PCR, a mixture combining 60 forward primers for TCR Vbeta segments and 13 reverse primers for TCR Jbeta segments was used. The table comes from immuneACCESS by way of TCRdb, which keeps in-frame sequences with V and J called. Part of the clones is missing from these tables; in studies checked, under half for an unresolved V gene and the rest for unknown reasons. The sample table lists approximately 110,000 clones, less than 80% of them with a count of one. The ten largest account for roughly 2% of the sample. The material sequenced was PBMCs. These receptors were obtained from a man aged 45 to 65 in good health and CMV-seronegative.

The rearrangement links TRBV6-1 to TRBJ1-1, with a possible D match to TRBD1 (6 bases). The CDR3 covers 17 residues. Germline-derived CDR1 and CDR2 are MNHNS and SASEGT. Trimming removed 1 base at V and 3 bases at J, with 18 bases between. As DNA, the CDR3 is TGTGCCAGCAGTGAAGTCTTTTCTTGGGACACACACACTGAAGCTTTCTTT. Amino acids: CASSEVFSWDTHTEAFF.

The rearrangement uses TRBV5-4 and TRBJ1-6; possible D gene TRBD1, 5 bases. From germline, CDR1 is SGHNT and CDR2 YYREEE (reference sequence). There are 17 residues in the CDR3. Trimming stripped 0 bases from V and 3 bases from J, with 13 bases between. CDR3 sequence (DNA): TGTGCCAGCAGCTTGGGTCAGGGCCCCTACTATAATTCACCCCTCCACTTT. This codes for CASSLGQGPYYNSPLHF.

This clone was recorded once. V is TRBV5-1 and J is TRBJ1-1; D possibly corresponds to TRBD1 (6 bases). Germline assignment: CDR1 SGHRS and CDR2 YFSETQ. The V and J ends lost 4 bases and 4 bases respectively, with 17 bases between them. CDR3 length equals 15 residues. The chain's CDR3 is CASSRDTGQGTEAFF. For the CDR3, the DNA is TGCGCCAGCAGCCGGGACACGGGTCAAGGCACTGAAGCTTTCTTT.

This clone has only a few counts. The chain combines TRBV9 with TRBJ1-2, with a possible D match to TRBD1 (5 bases). The germline CDR1 and CDR2 sequences are SGDLS and YYNGEE. CDR3 length: 16 residues. Trimming stripped 4 bases from V and 4 bases from J, with 20 bases between. CDR3 region: CASSLAGGASIYGYTF. DNA for the CDR3: TGTGCCAGCAGCCTCGCCGGAGGGGCCTCAATCTATGGCTACACCTTC.

The chain has TRBV6-5 and TRBJ2-5, with TRBD2 as a possible D gene (5 bases). This CDR3 is 14 amino acids long. Per germline, CDR1 MNHEY and CDR2 SVGAGI. V was shortened by 2 bases and J by 5 bases, with 12 bases between the two germline ends. CDR3 nucleotides: TGTGCCAGCAGTTACACCCGGGATGGTGAGACCCAGTACTTC. Amino acids: CASSYTRDGETQYF.

The V call is TRBV5-4, the J call TRBJ2-3; TRBD2 matches 8 bases. This CDR3 has 17 residues. Germline trimming cut 2 bases from V and 3 bases from J; bases unmatched to any gene: 11. Per germline, CDR1 SGHNT and CDR2 YYREEE (reference sequence). The CDR3: CASSLPGGAFTTDTQYF. The CDR3 nucleotides read TGTGCCAGCAGCTTACCCGGGGGGGCCTTTACTACAGATACGCAGTATTTT.

The chain recombines TRBV2 with TRBJ2-3; weak D call: TRBD1 (5 bases). With 6 bases removed from V and 0 bases from J, the gap between germline ends came to 10 bases. Germline CDR1 is SNHLY and CDR2 is FYNNEI. The CDR3 consists of 14 residues. CDR3 coding DNA: TGTGCCAGCAGAGCAGGGTACAGCACAGATACGCAGTATTTT. This sequence encodes CASRAGYSTDTQYF. Based on the CDR3 plus reference TRBV2 and TRBJ2-3, the full variable domain is EPEVTQTPSHQVTQMGQEVILRCVPISNHLYFYWYRQILGQKVEFLVSFYNNEISEKSEIFDDQFSVERPDGSNFTLKIRSTKLEDSAMYFCASRAGYSTDTQYFGPGTRLTVL.

A remark on this clone: One end of the junction varies from germline; a read error may be responsible. Other DNA variants within this sample encode the same CDR3. The rearrangement joins TRBV9 to TRBJ1-1; D gene ambiguous. Germline CDR1 reads SGDLS; CDR2 reads YYNGEE. The CDR3 runs 13 residues. In DNA form, the CDR3 reads TGCGCCAGCAGCGAGGCGGGGAGCACTGAAGCTTTCTTT. As protein: CASSEAGSTEAFF.

This clone has only a few counts. The chain employs TRBV7-8 and TRBJ2-1; D is uncertain. In germline, CDR1 is SGHVS, CDR2 FQNEAQ. The CDR3 is 14 residues long. V lost 3 bases, J lost 1 base, and 7 bases lay in between. CDR3 protein: CASSFSRSYNEQFF. CDR3 in DNA: TGTGCCAGCAGCTTTAGTCGATCCTACAATGAGCAGTTCTTC.

This clone was found once. V usage is TRBV5-6 and J usage is TRBJ2-5; 9 nucleotides agree with TRBD2. The V gene's germline CDR1 is SGHDT and CDR2 YYEEEE. J gave up 3 bases and V 2 bases, and 2 bases lay outside the gene matches. The CDR3 is 14 amino acids. CDR3 in DNA: TGTGCCAGCAGCTTAGCGGGGGGCGAAGAGACCCAGTACTTC. Protein: CASSLAGGEETQYF.

To note about this clone: At one of its ends the junction is not consistent with the germline gene, which may arise from a read error. The chain recombines TRBV7-6 with TRBJ2-5, with TRBD1 matching over 7 bases. Germline lookup yields CDR1 SGHVS and CDR2 FNYEAQ. The CDR3 totals 15 residues. The CDR3 loop is CASSLRQGFQEAQYF. The CDR3, as DNA: TGTGCCAGCAGCTTACGACAGGGATTTCAAGAGGCCCAGTACTTC.

The chain uses TRBV11-3 and TRBJ2-1, with 8 bases identical to TRBD1. With V trimmed by 4 bases and J by 15 bases, 8 bases remained unmatched. Germline-derived CDR1 and CDR2 are SGHNT and YENEEA. This CDR3 is built from 12 residues. The DNA for the CDR3 is TGTGCCAGCAGCTCCCGGACAGGGCCCCGGTTCTTC. Amino acid sequence: CASSSRTGPRFF.

The chain carries TRBV11-3 and TRBJ2-1; 8 nucleotides agree with TRBD1. Trimming cost V 4 bases and J 4 bases; bases outside gene matches: 0. Germline lookup yields CDR1 SGHNT and CDR2 YENEEA. The CDR3 has 13 amino acids. The CDR3 is CASSWDRYNEQFF. The CDR3 coding sequence is TGTGCCAGCAGCTGGGACAGGTACAATGAGCAGTTCTTC. Filled out from reference TRBV11-3 and TRBJ2-1, the complete variable domain reads EAGVVQSPRYKIIEKKQPVAFWCNPISGHNTLYWYLQNLGQGPELLIRYENEEAVDDSQLPKDRFSAERLKGVDSTLKIQPAELGDSAVYLCASSWDRYNEQFFGPGTRLTVL.

This clone occurred a few times. This rearrangement joins TRBV5-1 to TRBJ1-2; 9 bases line up with TRBD1. The J segment lost 3 bases and the V segment lost 1 base, leaving 4 bases of the junction unmatched. This CDR3 has 15 residues. Per the germline V gene, CDR1 is SGHRS and CDR2 is YFSETQ. The CDR3 coding sequence is TGCGCCAGCAGCTTGAGCGGGACAGGGTACTATGGCTACACCTTC. Protein product: CASSLSGTGYYGYTF.

In its sample, this clone was seen a few times. The rearrangement joins TRBV6-5 to TRBJ1-2; no reliable D call. V gave up 2 bases and J gave up 2 bases, with 9 bases separating them. The CDR3 covers 14 residues. CDR1 MNHEY and CDR2 SVGAGI come from the germline V gene. The CDR3: CASSYRVVNYGYTF. Here the CDR3 DNA reads TGTGCCAGCAGTTACCGGGTTGTAAACTATGGCTACACCTTC.

This clone was seen a few times. The chain couples TRBV6-1 to TRBJ1-2, with TRBD1 matching over 9 bases. Unmatched junction bases numbered 6, after V lost 0 bases and J lost 4 bases. The CDR3 has 16 residues. CDR1 is MNHNS, CDR2 SASEGT, per germline. The CDR3 DNA reads as TGTGCCAGCAGTGAAGCGCCGACAGGGGGGGTCTATGGCTACACCTTC. Its protein is CASSEAPTGGVYGYTF.

Details on this clone: The same CDR3 arises from other DNA sequences in this sample as well. V is TRBV4-1 and J is TRBJ2-7; 8 positions match TRBD2. Germline CDR1 is MGHRA and CDR2 is YSYEKL. The CDR3 runs 15 residues. V shed 3 bases, J shed 1 base, and the junction held 5 bases outside the gene matches. CDR3 DNA: TGCGCCAGCAGCCAGGATAGCGGGGAGTCCTACGAGCAGTACTTC. Its protein product is CASSQDSGESYEQYF.

The CDR3 bases are TGTGCCAGCAGTCCTGGACTACACCAAGAGACCCAGTACTTC. This codes for CASSPGLHQETQYF. The chain employs TRBV6-5 and TRBJ2-5, with D possibly matching TRBD2 (6 bases). This CDR3 contains 14 residues. Germline CDR1 reads MNHEY; CDR2 reads SVGAGI. Between the trimmed V and J ends, which lost 5 bases and 0 bases, there was a span of 10 bases.

The CDR3 coding sequence is TGTGCCAGCAGCTTGCGCCACAGGGCTTCCTACGAGCAGTACTTC. It specifies CASSLRHRASYEQYF. The chain combines TRBV5-8 with TRBJ2-7; tentative D call: TRBD1 (6 bases). This CDR3 contains 15 residues. Germline loops: CDR1 SGHTS, CDR2 YDEGEE. Between the trimmed V and J ends, which lost 1 base and 1 base, there was a span of 12 bases. Filled out from reference TRBV5-8 and TRBJ2-7, the complete variable domain reads EAGVTQSPTHLIKTRGQQATLRCSPISGHTSVYWYQQALGLGLQFLLWYDEGEERNRGNFPPRFSGRQFPNYSSELNVNALELEDSALYLCASSLRHRASYEQYFGPGTRLTVT.

The genes are TRBV7-2 and TRBJ2-1; 9 nucleotides align to TRBD2. CDR3 length: 12 residues. In germline, CDR1 is SGHTA, CDR2 FQGNSA. V shed 2 bases, J shed 11 bases, and the junction held 1 base outside the gene matches. Here the CDR3 reads CASSLLAGQQFF. The CDR3 coding sequence is TGTGCCAGCAGCTTACTAGCGGGGCAGCAGTTCTTC.